One sample yielded the 19 T cell receptor beta chains listed below, sequenced in a study of CD8 T cells in Susac syndrome. Roughly 0.45 to 1 ug RNA was reverse transcribed with random hexamers. From the immunoSEQ multiplex PCR reads, TCRdb called clonotypes with MiXCR, one entry per CDR3 protein. The sample lists 150,000 to 200,000 distinct CDR3 sequences, around 94% seen once, with 0.12% in the top ten. The sample comprised CD4+ T cells from PBMCs. The receptor set was obtained from a human donor with Susac syndrome.

The CDR3 nucleotides read TGTGCTAGTGGTACATGGTCCCGCACAGATACGCAGTATTTT. Translated, it gives CASGTWSRTDTQYF. This chain joins TRBV12-5 and TRBJ2-3; no definite D call. V lost 5 bases and J 1 base, leaving 10 bases between the germline ends. The CDR3 covers 14 residues. Germline lookup yields CDR1 LGHNT and CDR2 FRNRAP.

The rearrangement joins TRBV30 to TRBJ2-3; TRBD2 agrees at 10 bases. The CDR3 sequence is 14 residues long. The germline CDR1 and CDR2 sequences are GTSNPN and SVGIG (reference sequence). The trim removed 3 bases at V and 6 bases at J, leaving 6 bases unmatched. The CDR3 nucleotides read TGTGCCTGGAGCCCCGGGACTAGCGCGGATACGCAGTATTTT. Translated: CAWSPGTSADTQYF.

This chain connects TRBV29-1 to TRBJ2-5; 12 nucleotides line up with TRBD1. CDR3 length: 14 residues. Germline trimming cut 6 bases from V and 1 base from J; bases unmatched to any gene: 3. CDR1 SQVTM and CDR2 ANQGSEA come from the germline V gene. The CDR3 DNA is TGCAGCGTGGGGGACAGGGGGCTCCAAGAGACCCAGTACTTC. It encodes CSVGDRGLQETQYF.

The V and J genes are TRBV12-3 or TRBV12-4 and TRBJ1-2; D unclear. V shed 6 bases and J shed 2 bases, with 10 bases lying between them. This CDR3 comprises 13 residues. CDR3 region: CASSQTENYGYTF. CDR3 DNA sequence: TGTGCCAGCAGCCAAACAGAGAACTATGGCTACACCTTC.

V and J are TRBV4-1 and TRBJ2-4; possibly TRBD1 for D (6 bases). The CDR3 consists of 14 residues. Germline V CDR1 and CDR2: MGHRA, YSYEKL. V shed 5 bases and J shed 6 bases, with 14 bases lying between them. For the CDR3, the DNA is TGCGCCAGCAGCAAACAGGGTGTTGGAAACATTCAGTACTTC. Protein sequence: CASSKQGVGNIQYF.

CDR3 coding DNA: TGTGCCACCAGCAGAGATAATCAACAGGCCGGCTACACCTTC. Its translation: CATSRDNQQAGYTF. This sequence joins TRBV15 and TRBJ1-2; D may be TRBD1 (5 bases). Trimming removed 0 bases at V and 8 bases at J, with 13 bases between. The CDR3 consists of 14 residues. Germline assignment: CDR1 LNHNV and CDR2 YYDKDF (reference sequence).

This rearrangement joins TRBV30 to TRBJ2-3; D gene uncertain. The germline gives CDR1 GTSNPN, CDR2 SVGIG (reference sequence). V lost 1 base and J lost 4, with 12 bases in between. This CDR3 is 14 amino acids long. CDR3 nucleotides: TGTGCCTGGAGTGAACCACGTGGCGCAGATACGCAGTATTTT. Translated: CAWSEPRGADTQYF. Together with reference TRBV30 and TRBJ2-3, the CDR3 gives the full variable domain: SQTIHQWPATLVQPVGSPLSLECTVEGTSNPNLYWYRQAAGRGLQLLFYSVGIGQISSEVPQNLSASRPQDRQFILSSKKLLLSDSGFYLCAWSEPRGADTQYFGPGTRLTVL.

J is TRBJ1-2 and V is TRBV4-2, with 8 positions matching TRBD1. The CDR3 consists of 15 residues. The V segment lost 0 bases and the J segment 4 bases; nucleotides outside the gene matches: 4. CDR1 and CDR2 (germline): LGHNA, YNFKEQ. CDR3 sequence (DNA): TGTGCCAGCAGCCAAGAGAGGACAGGGCTCTATGGCTACACCTTC. Its translation: CASSQERTGLYGYTF.

The V call is TRBV20-1, the J call TRBJ2-2; the match to TRBD2 covers 9 bases. After removal of 0 bases from V and 8 bases from J, the junction contained 10 bases not matched to a gene. Germline CDR1 is DFQATT and CDR2 is SNEGSKA (reference sequence). The CDR3 sequence is 16 residues long. CDR3 in DNA: TGCAGTGCTAGAGATTCGGGGACTAGCACCTTGGGGGAGCTGTTTTTT. This codes for CSARDSGTSTLGELFF.

The chain couples TRBV29-1 to TRBJ2-5; D remains unclear. Trimming removed 0 bases from V and 2 bases from J, with 1 base in between. CDR1 is SQVTM and CDR2 is ANQGSEA in the germline V gene. CDR3 length equals 11 residues. The CDR3 nucleotides read TGCAGCGTTGAAGAGCAAGAGACCCAGTACTTC. Amino acids: CSVEEQETQYF.

V gene TRBV20-1 combines with J gene TRBJ1-2; TRBD1 is a possible D gene (5 bases). V dropped 6 bases and J dropped 7 bases, with 15 bases sitting between them. From germline, CDR1 is DFQATT and CDR2 SNEGSKA (reference sequence). The CDR3 has 12 residues. The CDR3 region is CSAIGASGGYTF. The DNA for the CDR3 is TGCAGTGCGATAGGGGCGTCTGGTGGCTACACCTTC.

This clonotype was seen a single time. This chain joins TRBV20-1 and TRBJ2-1; D may correspond to TRBD1 or TRBD2 (5 bases each). CDR1 DFQATT and CDR2 SNEGSKA come from the germline V gene (reference sequence). V lost 3 bases, J lost 0 bases, and 12 bases lay in between. This CDR3 comprises 15 residues. CDR3 protein: CSASGARSSYNEQFF. In nucleotides, the CDR3 is TGCAGTGCTAGCGGGGCTCGGAGCTCCTACAATGAGCAGTTCTTC.

The chain couples TRBV6-7 to TRBJ2-7; D gene unclear. TRBV6-7 falls under the ORF class, with uncertain function. CDR3 size: 13 residues. V lost 5 bases and J 7 bases, leaving 15 bases between the germline ends. This chain's CDR3 is CASSPPTPREQYF. CDR3 coding DNA: TGTGCCAGCAGTCCCCCGACTCCCCGAGAGCAGTACTTC.

The chain has TRBV20-1 and TRBJ2-5; D call uncertain. CDR3 size: 11 residues. The V and J ends lost 2 bases and 4 bases respectively, with 5 bases between them. Germline CDR1 is DFQATT and CDR2 is SNEGSKA (reference sequence). The CDR3 here is CSARTGETQYF. The CDR3 DNA sequence: TGCAGTGCTAGAACGGGAGAGACCCAGTACTTC.

The chain is built from TRBV5-1 and TRBJ2-5, with D perhaps TRBD2 (8 bases). This CDR3 has 16 amino acids. The germline V and J ends were trimmed by 2 bases and 5 bases, with 19 bases remaining between them. CDR1 is SGHRS, CDR2 YFSETQ, per germline. CDR3 in amino acids: CASSLAGRGRAETQYF. CDR3 nucleotide sequence: TGCGCCAGCAGCTTAGCCGGGAGGGGGCGCGCGGAGACCCAGTACTTC.

The chain uses TRBV29-1 and TRBJ2-5; 12 bases agree with TRBD2. The CDR3 extends over 14 amino acids. V lost 7 bases and J lost 5; bases outside the gene matches: 8. CDR1 and CDR2 (germline): SQVTM, ANQGSEA. The CDR3 sequence: CSGSTSGGSETQYF. Written as DNA, the CDR3 is TGCAGCGGATCGACTAGCGGGGGATCGGAGACCCAGTACTTC.

The rearrangement links TRBV7-9 to TRBJ2-2; tentative D call: TRBD2 (7 bases). Germline V gives CDR1 SEHNR, CDR2 FQNEAQ (reference sequence). The ends were cut back, 7 bases at V and 5 bases at J, with 14 bases in the middle. This CDR3 is built from 14 residues. CDR3 region: CASTWGGLTGELFF. DNA for the CDR3: TGTGCCAGCACTTGGGGGGGGCTAACCGGGGAGCTGTTTTTT.

A single count supports this clonotype. The chain recombines TRBV9 with TRBJ2-2, with TRBD1 identical over 8 bases. The germline gives CDR1 SGDLS, CDR2 YYNGEE. Unmatched junction bases numbered 6, after V lost 4 bases and J lost 1 base. This CDR3 is built from 16 residues. The CDR3 loop is CASSPRQGRNTGELFF. As DNA, the CDR3 is TGTGCCAGCAGCCCTCGACAGGGGCGGAACACCGGGGAGCTGTTTTTT.

The chain joins TRBV12-3 or TRBV12-4 to TRBJ2-2; D gene unclear. CDR3 length: 14 amino acids. V lost 6 bases and J 4 bases, leaving 12 bases between the germline ends. For the CDR3, the DNA is TGTGCCAGCAGCCCCGGACGGGTCACCGGGGAGCTGTTTTTT. It specifies CASSPGRVTGELFF.